The 4 T cell receptor beta chains listed next were all sequenced from one sample in a study of T cells in Graves' hyperthyroidism and ophthalmopathy. Regions amplified from RNA transcripts were the TCR beta CDR3 regions. HTBI primers were employed in a first-round RT-PCR of the TCR CDR3. TCRdb used MiXCR to reprocess the multiplex PCR reads, holding one entry per CDR3 protein. The sample contains 550,000 to 600,000 distinct CDR3 sequences, over 15% of which appear only once. The sequenced sample was blood. These receptor sequences come from a young woman with Graves' hyperthyroidism.

This clonotype was seen a few times. V and J are TRBV28 and TRBJ1-2, with 7 positions matching TRBD1. This CDR3 region has 14 residues. CDR1 is MDHEN, CDR2 SYDVKM, per germline. V was clipped by 5 bases and J by 4 bases; unmatched bases: 7. The chain's CDR3 is CASSPTGAVYGYTF. The CDR3 DNA is TGTGCCAGCAGTCCCACAGGGGCCGTCTATGGCTACACCTTC.

This clonotype was observed many times. The V gene is TRBV20-1, the J gene TRBJ2-4; 7 nucleotides align to TRBD2. The V gene end was trimmed by 0 bases and the J gene end by 2 bases; junction bases not matched to a gene: 4. CDR1 DFQATT and CDR2 SNEGSKA come from the germline V gene (reference sequence). CDR3 length: 15 residues. This chain's CDR3 is CSARDGGSPKNIQYF. The CDR3 nucleotides are TGCAGTGCTAGAGATGGCGGGAGTCCCAAAAACATTCAGTACTTC.

This clonotype has a handful of counts. The chain employs TRBV15 and TRBJ2-1, with 9 bases identical to TRBD2. The germline V gene has CDR1 LNHNV and CDR2 YYDKDF (reference sequence). The CDR3 extends over 14 amino acids. J was trimmed by 10 bases and V by 1 base; bases with no gene match: 5. CDR3 nucleotides: TGTGCCACCAGCAGAGGAGGCCTAGCGGGGGAGCAGTTCTTC. It specifies CATSRGGLAGEQFF.

This clonotype was seen ten or more times. The J gene is TRBJ1-2, the V gene TRBV12-3 or TRBV12-4; 9 bases map to TRBD1. The CDR3 sequence is 15 residues long. The V and J ends lost 5 bases and 3 bases, in that order; junction bases with no gene match: 7. CDR3 loop: CASSPGTGSDYGYTF. In DNA form, the CDR3 reads TGTGCCAGCAGTCCAGGGACAGGGTCAGACTATGGCTACACCTTC.